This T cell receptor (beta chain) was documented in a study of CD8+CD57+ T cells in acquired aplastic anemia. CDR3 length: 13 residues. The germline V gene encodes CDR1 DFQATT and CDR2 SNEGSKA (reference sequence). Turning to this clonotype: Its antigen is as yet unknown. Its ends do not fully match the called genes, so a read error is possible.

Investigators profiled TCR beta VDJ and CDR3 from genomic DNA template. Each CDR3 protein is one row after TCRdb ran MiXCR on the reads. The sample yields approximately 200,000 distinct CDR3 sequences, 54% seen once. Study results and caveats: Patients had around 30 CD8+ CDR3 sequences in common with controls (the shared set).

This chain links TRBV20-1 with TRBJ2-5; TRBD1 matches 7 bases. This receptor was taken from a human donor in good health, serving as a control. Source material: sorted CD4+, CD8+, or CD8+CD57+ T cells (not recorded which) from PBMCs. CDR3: CGARETGKEIQYF. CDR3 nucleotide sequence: TGCGGTGCTAGAGAGACAGGGAAAGAGATCCAGTACTTC.